Listed below are T cell receptor beta chains from one sample, sequenced in a study of T cell repertoires in cytomegalovirus infection. TCRdb itself ran the reads through MiXCR, one entry per CDR3 protein. This table has 490,000 or so distinct CDR3 sequences, around 11% appearing once. The sequencing input was PBMCs. The receptors stem from a human donor in good health (CMV status not recorded). Some clones in this sample may be carry-over from other donors' samples. Both conserved end residues are part of each CDR3.

v_gene	j_gene	CDR3aa
TRBV3-1	TRBJ2-5	CASSPGGGGGQETQYF
TRBV3-1	TRBJ1-1	CASGQSSTEAFF
TRBV5-8	TRBJ2-7	CASWSREAQRRSYEQYF
TRBV7-9	TRBJ2-7	CASSLVGDSINPQYF
TRBV12-3/TRBV12-4	TRBJ2-1	CASSWTSGRALDEQFF
TRBV19	TRBJ2-1	CASSLRTSGLYNEQFF
TRBV11-2	TRBJ1-6	CASSRGGDYNSPLHF
TRBV7-8	TRBJ1-5	CASSVRDSRNQPQHF
TRBV25-1	TRBJ1-4	CASSEQGGEKLFF
TRBV6-1	TRBJ1-1	CASSDRGAAEAFF
TRBV29-1	TRBJ1-5	CSVDSPEGPQHF
TRBV6-1	TRBJ2-7	CATEDPGGQYF
TRBV29-1	TRBJ1-1	CSVDRLAHTEAFF
TRBV7-3	TRBJ2-1	CASSPSGGHNNEQFF
TRBV6-1	TRBJ2-1	CASSEPGLSDNEQFF
TRBV6-1	TRBJ2-3	CAGSPGTVIDTQYF
TRBV18	TRBJ2-5	CASSPFSETQYF
TRBV7-9	TRBJ1-1	CASSDPGEPGEAFF
TRBV7-2	TRBJ2-1	CASSLAVGGEQFF
TRBV6-1	TRBJ1-1	CASSEGDRVATEAFF
TRBV20-1	TRBJ1-1	CSARDWRTNTEAFF
TRBV19	TRBJ2-6	CASSIARGVSGANVLTF
TRBV7-3	TRBJ2-3	CASSPKRRPTDTQYF
TRBV10-2	TRBJ1-1	CASTERDINTEAFF
TRBV5-4	TRBJ2-3	CASSFGTSRLLSFTDTQYF
TRBV11-2	TRBJ1-1	CASSPIYRGRPEAFF
TRBV12-3/TRBV12-4	TRBJ1-5	CASSRSGLSGNQPQHF
TRBV15	TRBJ2-6	CATSRGSGANVLTF
TRBV20-1	TRBJ1-4	CSASGLEEKLFF
TRBV7-2	TRBJ1-5	CASSLQGVGSQPQHF
TRBV5-1	TRBJ2-1	CASKGETGGRNEQFF
TRBV11-2	TRBJ2-5	CASSLRVAGLQETQYF
TRBV7-8	TRBJ2-3	CASSSDRLAGGGGTDTQYF
TRBV7-9	TRBJ2-5	CASTGLETQYF
TRBV29-1	TRBJ1-1	CSGRTTTDTEAFF
TRBV12-3/TRBV12-4	TRBJ2-3	CASTLGLAATDTQYF
TRBV28	TRBJ1-1	CASSFNLGQATEAFF
TRBV15	TRBJ2-7	CATSRGYISYEEYF
TRBV11-3	TRBJ2-1	CASSHREASSYNEQFF
TRBV6-1	TRBJ2-5	CASSELAGGPPGTQYF
TRBV2	TRBJ2-7	CASSELTSGGGEQYF